Listed below are T cell receptor beta chains from one sample, sequenced in a study of blood T cell repertoires in COVID-19. Some clones are missing from TCRdb's copy, which holds only in-frame ones; the method was immunoSEQ multiplex PCR. The repertoire has around 250,000 clones, about 90% of them found once; the top ten carry 6.2%. Sample: peripheral blood. These TCRs come from a man aged 55 to 70 with acute or convalescent COVID-19. Each CDR3 is given with its conserved first and last residue. A D gene is named only where the DNA matches it firmly. Only some rows state a clone size, as once, few, many or a class for expanded clones.

V gene	clone size	J gene	D gene	CDR3 DNA	CDR3 protein
TRBV7-3	.	TRBJ2-2	.	TGTGCCAGCAGTTTTTCGGGGTTGAACACCGGGGAGCTGTTTTTT	CASSFSGLNTGELFF
TRBV11-2	.	TRBJ2-1	.	TGTGCCAGCAGCTTATCCGGCGGGCCGAGCTCCTACAATGAGCAGTTCTTC	CASSLSGGPSSYNEQFF
TRBV3-1/TRBV3-2	.	TRBJ1-1	.	TGTGCCAGCAGCCAACCGGGAACAAGGGCGAACACTGAAGCTTTCTTT	CASSQPGTRANTEAFF
TRBV24-1	once	TRBJ1-2	TRBD1	TGTGCCACCAGTGACCAGGGACAGCTTGGCTACACCTTC	CATSDQGQLGYTF
TRBV7-8	.	TRBJ1-5	.	TGTGCCAGCAGCTTAGGGGGGGAGCCCCAGCATTTT	CASSLGGEPQHF
TRBV20-1	.	TRBJ2-7	TRBD2	TGCAGTGCTAGTGATAGCGGGAGTAGTTACGAGCAGTACTTC	CSASDSGSSYEQYF
TRBV29-1	.	TRBJ2-7	.	TGCAGCGTTGAGGAGCCCGACTACGAGCAGTACTTC	CSVEEPDYEQYF
TRBV28	.	TRBJ1-5	TRBD1	TGTGCCAGCAGGACCGGGACAGGGGTCAGCTATAGCAATCAGCCCCAGCATTTT	CASRTGTGVSYSNQPQHF
TRBV19	.	TRBJ2-7	.	TGTGCCAGTAGTCTCAGCAGGGTCTACGAGCAGTACTTC	CASSLSRVYEQYF
TRBV5-6	.	TRBJ1-4	.	TGTGCCAGCAGCCTGAAAGATCGGACGCGGGGTGAAAAACTGTTTTTT	CASSLKDRTRGEKLFF
TRBV28	.	TRBJ2-1	TRBD2	TGTGCCAGCACCCTCGGGCCTAGCGGGAGCAATGAGCAGTTCTTC	CASTLGPSGSNEQFF
TRBV6-2/TRBV6-3	.	TRBJ1-5	.	TGTGCCAGCAGTTACGTTGGGGGGAGCAATCAGCCCCAGCATTTT	CASSYVGGSNQPQHF
TRBV19	.	TRBJ2-7	.	TGTGCCAGTAGTATAGGACCAGGGGAAGGCGAGCAGTACTTC	CASSIGPGEGEQYF
TRBV7-3	once	TRBJ2-1	.	TGTGCCAGCAGCTCAGGGGGGTACAATGAGCAGTTCTTC	CASSSGGYNEQFF
TRBV10-3	.	TRBJ1-4	TRBD1	TGTGCCATCAGTGACGGGACAGGGGTTAATGAAAAACTGTTTTTT	CAISDGTGVNEKLFF
TRBV15	.	TRBJ1-2	TRBD1	TGTGCCACCAGCAGAGAGAAGATTCAGGGGGCAGGCGACTATGGCTACACCTTC	CATSREKIQGAGDYGYTF
TRBV28	.	TRBJ1-6	.	TGTGCCAGCAGATTTCGACGACAGAATTCACCCCTCCACTTT	CASRFRRQNSPLHF
TRBV5-5	few	TRBJ2-7	TRBD2	TGTGCCAGCAGCCTCGGACTAGCGGGGGACCCTTACTACGAGCAGTACTTC	CASSLGLAGDPYYEQYF
TRBV27	.	TRBJ1-1	.	TGTGCCAGCAGTCTGCAAACAGGTCAGGGTACTGAAGCTTTCTTT	CASSLQTGQGTEAFF